What follows is one T cell receptor (beta chain) and its context. What it recognizes is unknown. TCR alpha and TCR beta cDNA libraries with sample barcodes and UMIs came from 5'RACE using constant-segment primers. TCRdb re-called the 5' RACE reads through MiXCR, storing one row per CDR3 protein. Here the sample spans a few hundred thousand distinct CDR3 sequences, just under 20% being singletons. The record originates from a study of T-cell memory formation after mild COVID-19. Whole-study context: Clustering of TCRs was largely donor specific.

Study-level points and caveats: Shrinking CD4+ clones resided mostly in CM and EM, and CD8+ ones in EMRA. The finding that pre-infection memory included some responding clones suggested that cross-reactive memory joined.

V was clipped by 5 bases and J by 6 bases, with 22 bases between them. Per germline, CDR1 LGHNA and CDR2 YSLEER. The CDR3 has 17 residues. Specimen: PBMCs or a T cell subset sorted from them (not recorded which). The genes are TRBV4-3 and TRBJ1-4, with D possibly being TRBD1 (5 bases). The TCR comes from a man aged 18 to 35 who had mild COVID-19 (a few samples of this study predate the infection). Cell type and time point are not known. The CDR3 here is CASSERDPVVADEKLFF. The CDR3 coding sequence is TGCGCCAGCAGCGAGAGGGACCCGGTCGTGGCGGATGAAAAACTGTTTTTT.